One and the same sample provided the 23 T cell receptor beta chains below, sequenced in a study of identical twins. MiXCR was run by TCRdb on the 5' RACE reads, yielding one entry per CDR3 protein. The sample has about 690,000 distinct CDR3 sequences, around 6% seen once. Input material: naive T cells sorted from blood. These receptor sequences come from a man aged 18 to 29 in good health.

Only a few counts were recorded for this clonotype. The chain has TRBV6-1 and TRBJ2-2, with 10 bases matching TRBD2. The CDR3 spans 15 residues. Germline CDR1 reads MNHNS; CDR2 reads SASEGT. Trimming took 6 bases from V and 3 from J; bases not matched to a gene: 4. This CDR3 is CASRRGLADTGELFF. CDR3 sequence (DNA): TGTGCCAGCAGACGCGGACTAGCGGACACCGGGGAGCTGTTTTTT.

The chain joins TRBV18 to TRBJ1-1; perhaps TRBD1 as D (5 bases). This CDR3 has 16 amino acids. The germline V and J ends were trimmed by 3 bases and 5 bases, with 19 bases remaining between them. Per germline, CDR1 KGHSH and CDR2 LQKENI. The CDR3 protein is CASSPDIRDRRTEAFF. Written as DNA, the CDR3 is TGTGCCAGCTCACCCGACATCAGGGATAGGAGGACTGAAGCTTTCTTT.

This clonotype was seen at least ten times. The J gene is TRBJ1-1, the V gene TRBV12-3 or TRBV12-4, with D tentatively TRBD1 (6 bases). The CDR3 contains 14 residues. V gave up 6 bases and J gave up 3 bases, with 14 bases separating them. Here the CDR3 reads CASRPFDRYTEAFF. The CDR3 region has the DNA TGTGCCAGCAGACCCTTCGACAGGTACACTGAAGCTTTCTTT.

This clonotype has at least ten counts. The J gene is TRBJ1-4, the V gene TRBV24-1; D not certain. CDR1 and CDR2 (germline): KGHDR, SFDVKD. Trimming stripped 7 bases from V and 3 bases from J, with 8 bases between. The CDR3 covers 13 residues. CDR3 amino acids: CATRAKANEKLFF. The CDR3 DNA is TGTGCCACCAGGGCGAAAGCTAATGAAAAACTGTTTTTT.

The chain combines TRBV6-2 or TRBV6-3 with TRBJ2-2, with 10 bases lining up with TRBD2. The V gene end was trimmed by 6 bases and the J gene end by 8 bases; junction bases not matched to a gene: 12. Germline lookup yields CDR1 MNHEY and CDR2 SVGEGT. This CDR3 has 16 residues. This CDR3 is CASRVSLAGALGELFF. The CDR3 nucleotides are TGTGCCAGCAGGGTTTCGCTAGCGGGAGCTTTAGGGGAGCTGTTTTTT.

The chain uses TRBV21-1 and TRBJ2-1. TRBV21-1 is a listed pseudogene. This CDR3 has 14 residues. CDR3 DNA: TGTGCCAGCAGCAAAGGGCACCCTTACAATGAGCAGTTCTTC. It translates to CASSKGHPYNEQFF.

This clonotype has a handful of counts. The chain links TRBV12-3 or TRBV12-4 to TRBJ1-1; D gene ambiguous. CDR3 length equals 12 residues. The V gene lost 3 bases and the J gene lost 3 bases, with 5 bases spanning the gap. The CDR3 reads CASSFLYTEAFF. Written as DNA, the CDR3 is TGTGCCAGCAGTTTTCTCTACACTGAAGCTTTCTTT.

This clonotype was observed a few times. The V and J genes are TRBV3-1 and TRBJ2-5; D is unclear. V lost 5 bases and J lost 0, with 13 bases in between. The CDR3 consists of 15 residues. CDR1 is LGHDT and CDR2 is YNNKEL in the germline V gene (reference sequence). The CDR3 loop is CASSKTTMYQETQYF. CDR3 bases: TGTGCCAGCAGCAAAACTACTATGTACCAAGAGACCCAGTACTTC.

This clonotype showed up just a few times. The chain employs TRBV18 and TRBJ2-1; 10 bases are shared with TRBD2. V shed 2 bases and J 8 bases; nucleotides not matched to a gene: 6. Looked up from germline, CDR1 is KGHSH and CDR2 is LQKENI. The CDR3 extends over 15 amino acids. For the CDR3, the DNA is TGTGCCAGCTCACCAGGGGCTAGCGGGAGAGATGAGCAGTTCTTC. This translates into CASSPGASGRDEQFF.

In its sample, this clonotype was seen a few times. V usage is TRBV20-1 and J usage is TRBJ2-7; 9 bases align to TRBD1. The CDR3 loop spans 18 amino acids. J lost 1 base, V lost 3 bases, and 16 bases had no gene match. Per the germline V gene, CDR1 is DFQATT and CDR2 is SNEGSKA (reference sequence). In nucleotides, the CDR3 is TGCAGTGCTAGGGTAGGGGACAGGGACCAAGGAGAGTCCTACGAGCAGTACTTC. Protein sequence: CSARVGDRDQGESYEQYF.

This clonotype was seen ten or more times. The V gene is TRBV25-1, the J gene TRBJ1-6, with D maybe TRBD1 (5 bases). V was clipped by 5 bases and J by 8 bases, with 13 bases between them. Germline CDR1 reads MGHDK; CDR2 reads SYGVNS. This CDR3 comprises 14 residues. The CDR3 region is CASSFTGTHSPLHF. The CDR3 DNA follows: TGTGCCAGCAGTTTCACCGGGACGCATTCACCCCTCCACTTT.

As to this clonotype: A much larger clone lies a single base off, so this may be a read error. The CDR3 end shows no conserved phenylalanine or tryptophan, and so a read error is likely. The chain has TRBV20-1 and TRBJ2-7; 9 bases are a match to TRBD1. The CDR3 has 12 amino acids. CDR1 DFQATT and CDR2 SNEGSKA come from the germline V gene (reference sequence). The CDR3 reads CIANGQGNEQYG. The DNA of the CDR3 is TGCATCGCCAACGGACAGGGGAACGAGCAGTACGGC.

This clonotype occurred a few times. The chain carries TRBV10-3 and TRBJ2-1; 11 nucleotides match TRBD2. The V gene end was trimmed by 6 bases and the J gene end by 2 bases; junction bases not matched to a gene: 9. The V gene's germline CDR1 is ENHRY and CDR2 SYGVKD. The CDR3 spans 17 residues. The CDR3: CAIRSATSGTTYNEQFF. Here the CDR3 DNA reads TGTGCCATCAGATCGGCGACTAGCGGGACCACCTACAATGAGCAGTTCTTC.

The table lists this clonotype with many counts. The chain combines TRBV25-1 with TRBJ2-4; D tentatively reads TRBD1 or TRBD2 (5 bases each). V dropped 1 base and J dropped 7 bases, with 8 bases sitting between them. The CDR3 covers 13 residues. Per the germline V gene, CDR1 is MGHDK and CDR2 is SYGVNS. The CDR3 reads CASSELGENIQYF. In nucleotides, the CDR3 is TGTGCCAGCAGTGAATTGGGGGAGAACATTCAGTACTTC.

The chain uses TRBV27 and TRBJ1-2, with no clear D. Germline V gene sequence: CDR1 MNHEY, CDR2 SMNVEV (reference sequence). V was pared by 1 base and J by 6 bases, with 21 bases between. CDR3 size: 17 residues. Here the CDR3 reads CASSLYLRTALEDGYTF. The CDR3 DNA is TGTGCCAGCAGTTTATACCTGAGGACCGCATTAGAGGATGGCTACACCTTC.

This clonotype was detected ten times or more. This chain connects TRBV29-1 to TRBJ1-1; D gene unclear. Looked up from germline, CDR1 is SQVTM and CDR2 is ANQGSEA. V was clipped by 5 bases and J by 7 bases, with 8 bases between them. CDR3 length equals 10 residues. Here the CDR3 reads CSVYQVEAFF. The CDR3 DNA sequence: TGCAGCGTTTATCAGGTTGAAGCTTTCTTT. The complete variable domain, with remaining parts taken from reference TRBV29-1 and TRBJ1-1, reads SAVISQKPSRDICQRGTSLTIQCQVDSQVTMMFWYRQQPGQSLTLIATANQGSEATYESGFVIDKFPISRPNLTFSTLTVSNMSPEDSSIYLCSVYQVEAFFGQGTRLTVV.

Many counts were recorded for this clonotype. The V gene is TRBV7-2, the J gene TRBJ2-7, with D tentatively TRBD1 (6 bases). The germline V and J ends were trimmed by 5 bases and 12 bases, with 14 bases remaining between them. CDR1 is SGHTA and CDR2 is FQGNSA in the germline V gene. The CDR3 runs to 11 residues. CDR3 sequence reads: CASSLGQLVYF. In DNA form, the CDR3 reads TGTGCCAGCAGCCTTGGACAGTTAGTGTACTTC.

The V and J genes are TRBV5-5 and TRBJ2-3, with D perhaps matching TRBD1 (6 bases). The V gene lost 4 bases and the J gene lost 3 bases, with 15 bases spanning the gap. Germline CDR1 and CDR2: SGHKS and YYEKEE (reference sequence). CDR3 length: 15 amino acids. CDR3: CASSPARGWTDTQYF. The CDR3 DNA sequence: TGTGCCAGCAGCCCAGCAAGGGGGTGGACAGATACGCAGTATTTT.

This clonotype was found a few times. The genes are TRBV7-2 and TRBJ2-5; the D is unclear. Trimming took 8 bases from V and 5 from J, leaving 12 bases between them. Germline assignment: CDR1 SGHTA and CDR2 FQGNSA. The CDR3 consists of 12 residues. The CDR3 region is CASHGRSETQYF. The DNA for the CDR3 is TGTGCCAGCCACGGGCGATCGGAGACCCAGTACTTC.

This clonotype has ten or more counts. The CDR3 nucleotides are TGTGCCAGCAGCCGACAGGGTAGGTTCGAGCAGTACGTC. Its protein product is CASSRQGRFEQYV. V and J are TRBV6-2 or TRBV6-3 and TRBJ2-7; 7 nucleotides match TRBD1. CDR3 length: 13 amino acids. V shed 6 bases, J shed 6 bases, and the junction held 8 bases outside the gene matches. Germline V gives CDR1 MNHEY, CDR2 SVGEGT.

This clonotype was found many times. The chain recombines TRBV10-3 with TRBJ1-3, with D perhaps matching TRBD1 (5 bases). CDR3 length: 15 amino acids. V dropped 5 bases and J dropped 3 bases, with 14 bases sitting between them. Germline V gene lookup returns CDR1 ENHRY and CDR2 SYGVKD. CDR3 sequence (DNA): TGTGCCATCAGTTGGGACGGAGGAAATGGAAACACCATATATTTT. Translating gives CAISWDGGNGNTIYF.

CDR3 nucleotide sequence: TGCAGTGCTAGAGCGGGACCTAACACCTACGAGCAGTACGTC. This codes for CSARAGPNTYEQYV. V usage is TRBV20-1 and J usage is TRBJ2-7, with D perhaps assigned TRBD1 or TRBD2 (5 bases each). CDR3 length: 14 amino acids. CDR1 is DFQATT and CDR2 is SNEGSKA in the germline V gene (reference sequence). Trimming removed 1 base from V and 2 bases from J, with 12 bases in between.

This clonotype was recorded many times. V is TRBV4-2 and J is TRBJ2-7; D may be TRBD1 (5 bases). There are 14 residues in the CDR3. Trimming removed 0 bases from V and 3 bases from J, with 9 bases in between. In germline, CDR1 is LGHNA, CDR2 YNFKEQ. For the CDR3, the DNA is TGTGCCAGCAGCCAAGAGGGGCTAGGCTACGAGCAGTACTTC. Translated: CASSQEGLGYEQYF.